The 8 T cell receptor beta chains given below trace back to one sample, sequenced in a study. TCRdb reprocessed the RT-PCR reads via MiXCR and lists one record per CDR3 protein. In the table there are 650,000 to 800,000 distinct CDR3 sequences, about 14% of which are singletons. Sequencing was carried out using memory CD4+ T cells from blood. Receptors originate from a female donor in good health, serving as a healthy control.

This clonotype was counted many times. The V call is TRBV5-1, the J call TRBJ2-7, with a weak D call TRBD1 (6 bases). Germline V lookup: CDR1 SGHRS, CDR2 YFSETQ. The CDR3 is made up of 15 amino acids. The V end was cut by 2 bases, the J end by 4 bases, with 16 bases between. CDR3 sequence reads: CASSFNQGLRYEQYF. As DNA, the CDR3 is TGCGCCAGCAGCTTTAATCAGGGGTTAAGGTACGAGCAGTACTTC.

This sequence joins TRBV24-1 and TRBJ1-2, with D maybe TRBD1 (6 bases). V lost 4 bases to trimming and J lost 4 bases, with 18 bases between them. There are 16 residues in the CDR3. Germline V CDR1 and CDR2: KGHDR, SFDVKD. CDR3: CATSDSGTPNVYGYTF. The CDR3 nucleotides read TGTGCCACCAGTGACTCCGGGACACCGAACGTCTATGGCTACACCTTC.

The rearrangement uses TRBV3-1 and TRBJ2-7, with TRBD2 identical over 11 bases. Losses at the gene ends were 4 bases for V and 6 bases for J; bases not matched to a gene: 5. Germline V lookup: CDR1 LGHDT, CDR2 YNNKEL (reference sequence). The CDR3 sequence is 14 residues long. CDR3 amino acids: CASSLSGGAAEQYF. CDR3 bases: TGTGCCAGCAGCCTTAGCGGGGGGGCGGCCGAGCAGTACTTC.

This chain uses TRBV20-1 with TRBJ1-1; 8 bases line up with TRBD1. Germline V gene data show CDR1 as DFQATT and CDR2 as SNEGSKA (reference sequence). V was pared by 3 bases and J by 6 bases, with 9 bases of the junction left unmatched. CDR3 length: 14 residues. CDR3 coding DNA: TGCAGTGCTAGCGGGGGACAGGATATTTCTGAAGCTTTCTTT. Its translation: CSASGGQDISEAFF.

The chain joins TRBV7-8 to TRBJ2-5; D not resolved. The length of the CDR3 is 13 residues. The V gene lost 3 bases and the J gene lost 0 bases, with 5 bases spanning the gap. Germline CDR1 SGHVS, CDR2 FQNEAQ. In DNA form, the CDR3 reads TGTGCCAGCAGCTTCGTGTACCAAGAGACCCAGTACTTC. Translated: CASSFVYQETQYF.

In its sample, this clonotype was seen a few times. The chain uses TRBV6-1 and TRBJ1-4; D is unclear. Germline lookup yields CDR1 MNHNS and CDR2 SASEGT. The V end lost 2 bases, the J end lost 7 bases, and 11 bases lay between the germline ends. The CDR3 totals 14 residues. DNA of the CDR3: TGTGCCAGCAGTGAACTGAGCGGGAGTGAAAAACTGTTTTTT. It yields the protein CASSELSGSEKLFF.

The V and J genes are TRBV28 and TRBJ1-5, with D unresolved. The germline V gene encodes CDR1 MDHEN and CDR2 SYDVKM. The CDR3 loop spans 15 amino acids. Trimming shortened V by 6 bases and J by 4 bases, and 16 bases separated the two germline ends. The CDR3 region is CASRMTTRANQPQHF. In nucleotides, the CDR3 is TGTGCCAGCAGAATGACGACGAGGGCTAATCAGCCCCAGCATTTT.

This clonotype has just a few counts. The chain couples TRBV6-5 to TRBJ1-6; 8 nucleotides match TRBD1. Trimming at V came to 5 bases and at J to 6 bases, leaving 6 bases not matched to a gene. The CDR3 runs to 15 residues. The V gene's germline CDR1 is MNHEY and CDR2 SVGAGI. The CDR3 DNA reads TGTGCCAGCAGTCCCCGACAGGGGTTTAATTCACCCCTCCACTTT. Residues: CASSPRQGFNSPLHF.